This TCR beta chain was documented in a study of blood T cell repertoires in COVID-19. The CDR3 covers 17 residues. J lost 5 bases, V lost 1 base, and 5 bases had no gene match. Germline V lookup: CDR1 KGHSH, CDR2 LQKENI. Profiling relied on immunoSEQ multiplex PCR, and the TCRdb table lists in-frame clones only, not all of them. The sample lists roughly 400,000 clones; around 89% were seen once. What was sequenced was PBMCs or T cells enriched from blood (not recorded which). The source is a man between 25 and 39 years old who had recovered from COVID-19. The V gene is TRBV18, the J gene TRBJ2-1, with 13 positions matching TRBD2. The CDR3 spells CASSPQRGTSGNNEQFF. In DNA, the CDR3 is TGTGCCAGCTCACCACAGCGGGGGACTAGCGGGAACAATGAGCAGTTCTTC. Supplemented by reference TRBV18 and TRBJ2-1, the full variable domain reads NAGVMQNPRHLVRRRGQEARLRCSPMKGHSHVYWYRQLPEEGLKFMVYLQKENIIDESGMPKERFSAEFPKEGPSILRIQQVVRGDSAAYFCASSPQRGTSGNNEQFFGPGTRLTVL.